Sequencing of this T cell receptor (beta chain) was carried out in a study of OX40 agonist ivuxolimab in advanced cancers. Study summary: Those enrolled were 80% to 85% male, with a mean age of around 60 years and ages from roughly 23 to 79.

Cycle 7 day 1, cycle 4 day 1, and baseline were the timepoints at which blood was sampled. This CDR3 is built from 12 residues. After removal of 7 bases from V and 12 bases from J, the junction contained 8 bases not matched to a gene. In germline, CDR1 is WNHNN, CDR2 SYGVQD (reference sequence). Overall study findings and caveats: CD4+ and CD8+ blood T cells expanded clonally by week 6 at 0.1 to 3.0 mg/kg.

This clone came up a few times. Its antigen remains unidentified. The assay was immunoSEQ multiplex PCR, and TCRdb's table has in-frame clones only and misses some. The table lists approximately 70,000 clones, about 82% of them singletons. This TCR derives from an adult with an advanced solid tumor such as melanoma, head and neck, liver or kidney cancer. This chain uses TRBV10-1 with TRBJ1-1; 10 nucleotides align to TRBD1. The sample was CD4+ or CD8+ T cells sorted from blood, taken in a trial of the OX40 agonist ivuxolimab. CDR3 residues: CASKPGQGITFF. The CDR3 DNA reads TGCGCCAGCAAACCGGGACAGGGGATAACTTTCTTT.